This T cell receptor beta chain is drawn from a study of Graves' ophthalmopathy and Graves' hyperthyroidism. Broader study findings: The authors also found most expanded thyroid clonotypes above 0.001 frequency in blood. Ophthalmopathy progression cases were predicted by the model with approximately 71% sensitivity and 72% to 80% specificity.

Roughly 9 ml of fresh blood yielded the PBMCs by density gradient. TCR beta CDR3 regions were amplified from RNA transcripts. Second-round multiplex PCR came after first-round RT-PCR with HTBI primers. TCRdb re-derived calls from the multiplex PCR reads in MiXCR, one entry per CDR3 protein. In the table there are 650,000 to 900,000 distinct CDR3 sequences, roughly 40% of which are singletons. Per the germline V gene, CDR1 is SGHAT and CDR2 is FQNNGV. J was trimmed by 1 base and V by 7 bases; bases with no gene match: 6. CDR3 length equals 16 residues. The table lists this clonotype with many counts. Its antigen is still unknown.

The receptor was derived from an adult man with Graves' ophthalmopathy. The chain couples TRBV11-2 to TRBJ2-5; 13 positions agree with TRBD2. Sequencing was performed on peripheral blood. The CDR3 reads CASTQLAGGGQETQYF. CDR3 bases: TGTGCCAGCACCCAACTAGCGGGAGGGGGCCAAGAGACCCAGTACTTC. Full variable domain (rest looked up from reference TRBV11-2 and TRBJ2-5): EAGVAQSPRYKIIEKRQSVAFWCNPISGHATLYWYQQILGQGPKLLIQFQNNGVVDDSQLPKDRFSAERLKGVDSTLKIQPAKLEDSAVYLCASTQLAGGGQETQYFGPGTRLLVL.